This section outlines one T cell receptor beta chain sequence together with its context. This sample is drawn from a study of cytomegalovirus exposure and HLA in healthy donors. PCR involved 60 Vbeta and 13 Jbeta primers. Here immunoSEQ multiplex PCR was the method, and the copy in TCRdb shows in-frame clones only, minus some. The sample gives some 150,000 clones, roughly 85% of which show up once; 0.5% to 0.85% is in the top ten. Germline CDR1 reads ENHRY; CDR2 reads SYGVKD. Trimming removed 3 bases from V and 0 bases from J; junction bases left unmatched: 10. The CDR3 totals 17 residues. The sequencing sample was made of PBMCs. The TCR sequence derives from a male donor in good health and CMV-seronegative. The V and J genes are TRBV10-3 and TRBJ1-2, with 7 bases fitting TRBD1. CDR3 loop: CAISDFGRGKTNYGYTF. DNA of the CDR3: TGTGCCATCAGTGACTTTGGCAGGGGGAAGACTAACTATGGCTACACCTTC.